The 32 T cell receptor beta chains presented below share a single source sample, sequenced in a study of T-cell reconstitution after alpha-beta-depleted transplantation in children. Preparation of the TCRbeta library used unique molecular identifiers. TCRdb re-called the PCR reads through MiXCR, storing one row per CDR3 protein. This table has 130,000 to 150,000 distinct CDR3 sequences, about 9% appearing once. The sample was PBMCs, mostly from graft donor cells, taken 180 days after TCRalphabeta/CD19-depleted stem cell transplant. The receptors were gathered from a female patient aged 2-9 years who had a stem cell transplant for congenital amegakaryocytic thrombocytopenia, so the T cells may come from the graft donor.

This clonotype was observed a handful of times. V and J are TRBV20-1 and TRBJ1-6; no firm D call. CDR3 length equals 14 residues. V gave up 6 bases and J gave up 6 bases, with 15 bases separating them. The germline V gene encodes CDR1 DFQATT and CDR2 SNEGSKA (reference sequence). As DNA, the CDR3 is TGCAGTGCCTCGACGGCGCCCGGTAATTCACCCCTCCACTTT. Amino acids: CSASTAPGNSPLHF.

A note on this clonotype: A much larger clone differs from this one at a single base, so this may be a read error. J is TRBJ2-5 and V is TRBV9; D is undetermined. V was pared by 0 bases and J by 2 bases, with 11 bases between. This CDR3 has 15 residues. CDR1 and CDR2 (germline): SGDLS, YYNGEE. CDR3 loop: CASSVGPRGQETQYF. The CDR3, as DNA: TGTGCCAGCAGCGTAGGTCCCCGCGGTCAAGAGACCCAGTACTTC.

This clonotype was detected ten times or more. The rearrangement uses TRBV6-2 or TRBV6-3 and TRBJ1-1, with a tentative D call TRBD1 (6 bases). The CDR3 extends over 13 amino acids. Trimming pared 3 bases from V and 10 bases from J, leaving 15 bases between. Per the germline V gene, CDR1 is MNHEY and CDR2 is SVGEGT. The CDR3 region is CASSYRRGGSAFF. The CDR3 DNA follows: TGTGCCAGCAGTTATAGGCGAGGGGGATCAGCTTTCTTT.

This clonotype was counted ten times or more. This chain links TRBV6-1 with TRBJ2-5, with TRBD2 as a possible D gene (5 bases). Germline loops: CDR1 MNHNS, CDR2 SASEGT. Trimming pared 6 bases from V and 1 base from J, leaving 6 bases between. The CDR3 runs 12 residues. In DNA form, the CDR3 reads TGTGCCAGCAGGAGGGCCCAAGAGACCCAGTACTTC. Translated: CASRRAQETQYF.

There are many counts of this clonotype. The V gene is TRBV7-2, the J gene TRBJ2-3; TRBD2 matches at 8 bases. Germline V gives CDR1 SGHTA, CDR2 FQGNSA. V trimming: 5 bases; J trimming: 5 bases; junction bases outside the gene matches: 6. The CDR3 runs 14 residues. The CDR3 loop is CASSPGLAGDTQYF. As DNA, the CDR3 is TGTGCCAGCAGCCCAGGACTAGCAGGAGATACGCAGTATTTT.

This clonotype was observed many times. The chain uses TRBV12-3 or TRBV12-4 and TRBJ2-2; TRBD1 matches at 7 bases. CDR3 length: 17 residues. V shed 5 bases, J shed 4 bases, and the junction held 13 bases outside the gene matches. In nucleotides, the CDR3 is TGTGCCAGCAGTCCACCGACAGGGACCTCGGGCACCGGGGAGCTGTTTTTT. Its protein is CASSPPTGTSGTGELFF.

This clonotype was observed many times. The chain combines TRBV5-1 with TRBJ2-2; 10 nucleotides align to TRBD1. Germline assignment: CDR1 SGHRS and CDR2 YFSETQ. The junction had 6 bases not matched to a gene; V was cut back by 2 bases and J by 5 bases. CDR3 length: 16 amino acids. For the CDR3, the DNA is TGCGCCAGCAGCTTAGACAGGGGGCATATTACCGGGGAGCTGTTTTTT. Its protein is CASSLDRGHITGELFF.

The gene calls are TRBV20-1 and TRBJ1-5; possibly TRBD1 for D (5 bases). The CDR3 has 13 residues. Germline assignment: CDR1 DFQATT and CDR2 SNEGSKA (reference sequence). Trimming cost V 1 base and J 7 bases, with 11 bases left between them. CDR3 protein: CSARGGEGQPQHF. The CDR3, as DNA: TGCAGTGCTAGAGGGGGGGAAGGGCAGCCCCAGCATTTT.

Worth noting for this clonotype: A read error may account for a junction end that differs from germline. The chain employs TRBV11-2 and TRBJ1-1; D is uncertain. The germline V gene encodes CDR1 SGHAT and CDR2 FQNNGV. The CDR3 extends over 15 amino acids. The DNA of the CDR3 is TGTGCCAGCAGCTCCGTCGGCAGGAGGAACACTAAAGCTTTCTTT. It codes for CASSSVGRRNTKAFF.

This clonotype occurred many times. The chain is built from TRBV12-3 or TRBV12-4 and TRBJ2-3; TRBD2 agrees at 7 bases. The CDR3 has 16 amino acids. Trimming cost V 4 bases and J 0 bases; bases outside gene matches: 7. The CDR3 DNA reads TGTGCCAGCAGTTCCCGACTAGCAGTTAGCACAGATACGCAGTATTTT. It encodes CASSSRLAVSTDTQYF.

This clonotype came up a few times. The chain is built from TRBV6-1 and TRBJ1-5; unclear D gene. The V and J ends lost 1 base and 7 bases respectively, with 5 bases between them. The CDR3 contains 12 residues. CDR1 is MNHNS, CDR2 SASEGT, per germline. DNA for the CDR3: TGTGCCAGCAGTGAAGTGGGACAGCCCCAGCATTTT. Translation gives CASSEVGQPQHF.

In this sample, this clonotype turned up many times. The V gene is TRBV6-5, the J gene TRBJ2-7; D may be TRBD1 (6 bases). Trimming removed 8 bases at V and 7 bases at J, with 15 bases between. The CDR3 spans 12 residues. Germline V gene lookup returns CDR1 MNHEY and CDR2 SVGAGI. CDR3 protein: CASGKIQGEQYF. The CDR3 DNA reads TGTGCCAGCGGCAAAATACAGGGAGAGCAGTACTTC.

In DNA form, the CDR3 reads TGTGCCAGCAGCCAAGTCAGGCCAGGGGGCGAGGAGACCCAGTACTTC. Its translation: CASSQVRPGGEETQYF. J is TRBJ2-5 and V is TRBV14; 8 bases fit TRBD1. Per the germline V gene, CDR1 is SGHDN and CDR2 is FVKESK. The CDR3 extends over 16 amino acids. Losses at the gene ends were 1 base for V and 5 bases for J; bases not matched to a gene: 9. The full variable domain, in which reference TRBV14 and TRBJ2-5 provide the parts outside the CDR3, is EAGVTQFPSHSVIEKGQTVTLRCDPISGHDNLYWYRRVMGKEIKFLLHFVKESKQDESGMPNNRFLAERTGGTYSTLKVQPAELEDSGVYFCASSQVRPGGEETQYFGPGTRLLVL.

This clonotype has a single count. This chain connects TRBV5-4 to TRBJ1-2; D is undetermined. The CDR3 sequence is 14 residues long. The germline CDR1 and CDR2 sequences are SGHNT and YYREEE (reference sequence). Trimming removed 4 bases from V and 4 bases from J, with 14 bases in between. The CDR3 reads CASSRGGQIYGYTF. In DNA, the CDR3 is TGTGCCAGCAGCCGGGGTGGGCAGATCTATGGCTACACCTTC.

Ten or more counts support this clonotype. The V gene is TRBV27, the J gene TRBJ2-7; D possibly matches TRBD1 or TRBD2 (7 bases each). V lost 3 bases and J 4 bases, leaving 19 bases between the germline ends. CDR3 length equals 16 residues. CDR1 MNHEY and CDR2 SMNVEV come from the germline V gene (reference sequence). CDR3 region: CASSLIWGGGAYEQYF. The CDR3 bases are TGTGCCAGCAGTTTGATTTGGGGAGGGGGCGCTTACGAGCAGTACTTC.

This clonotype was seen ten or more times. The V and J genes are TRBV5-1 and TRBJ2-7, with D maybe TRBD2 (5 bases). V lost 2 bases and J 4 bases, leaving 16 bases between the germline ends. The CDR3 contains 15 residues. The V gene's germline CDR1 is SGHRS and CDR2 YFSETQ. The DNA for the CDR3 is TGCGCCAGCAGCTTAAGCGGATCTAGCCCTTACGAGCAGTACTTC. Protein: CASSLSGSSPYEQYF.

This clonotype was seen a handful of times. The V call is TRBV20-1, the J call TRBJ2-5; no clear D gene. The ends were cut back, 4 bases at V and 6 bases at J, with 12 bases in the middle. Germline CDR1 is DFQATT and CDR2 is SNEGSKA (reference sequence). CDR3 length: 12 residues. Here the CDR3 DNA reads TGCAGTGCTAAAGTCGCGGCGCAGACCCAGTACTTC. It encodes CSAKVAAQTQYF.

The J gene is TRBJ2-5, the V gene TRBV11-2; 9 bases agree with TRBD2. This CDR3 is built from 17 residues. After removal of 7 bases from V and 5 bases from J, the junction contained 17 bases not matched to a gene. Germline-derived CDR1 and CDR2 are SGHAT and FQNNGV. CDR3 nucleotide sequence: TGTGCCAGCACCATCTCCGAGAGTAGCGGGAGTGGGGAGACCCAGTACTTC. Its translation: CASTISESSGSGETQYF.

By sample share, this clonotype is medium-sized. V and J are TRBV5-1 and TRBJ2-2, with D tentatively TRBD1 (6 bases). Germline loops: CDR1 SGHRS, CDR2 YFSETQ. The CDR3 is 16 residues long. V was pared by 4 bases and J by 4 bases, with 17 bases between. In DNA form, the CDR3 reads TGCGCCAGCAGCCTACAGGGCCCCGCGGGCACCGGGGAGCTGTTTTTT. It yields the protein CASSLQGPAGTGELFF.

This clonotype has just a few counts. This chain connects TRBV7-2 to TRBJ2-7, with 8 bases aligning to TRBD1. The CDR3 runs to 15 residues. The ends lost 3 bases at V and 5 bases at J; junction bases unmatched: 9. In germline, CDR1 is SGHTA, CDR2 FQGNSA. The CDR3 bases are TGTGCCAGCAGCTTGGAACGACAGGGGTTCCACGAGCAGTACTTC. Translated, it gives CASSLERQGFHEQYF.

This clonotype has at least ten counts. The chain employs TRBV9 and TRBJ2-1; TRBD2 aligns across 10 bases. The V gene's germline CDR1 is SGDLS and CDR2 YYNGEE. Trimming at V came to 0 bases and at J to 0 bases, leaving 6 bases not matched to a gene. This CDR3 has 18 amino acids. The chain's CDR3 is CASSVALAGEASYNEQFF. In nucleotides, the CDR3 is TGTGCCAGCAGCGTAGCCCTAGCGGGGGAGGCCTCCTACAATGAGCAGTTCTTC. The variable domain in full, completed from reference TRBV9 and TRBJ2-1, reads DSGVTQTPKHLITATGQRVTLRCSPRSGDLSVYWYQQSLDQGLQFLIQYYNGEERAKGNILERFSAQQFPDLHSELNLSSLELGDSALYFCASSVALAGEASYNEQFFGPGTRLTVL.

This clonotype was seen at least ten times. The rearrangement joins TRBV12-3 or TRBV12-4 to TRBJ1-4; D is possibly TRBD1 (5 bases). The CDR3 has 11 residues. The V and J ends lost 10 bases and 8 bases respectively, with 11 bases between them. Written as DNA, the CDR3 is TGTGCCACACGACAGTACGAAAAACTGTTTTTT. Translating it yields CATRQYEKLFF.

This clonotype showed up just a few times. The CDR3 sequence is CASSYSKRSNEQFF. The CDR3 region has the DNA TGTGCCAGCAGTTACAGTAAGCGGTCCAATGAGCAGTTCTTC. The chain has TRBV6-5 and TRBJ2-1; D might be TRBD2 (5 bases). Germline CDR1 reads MNHEY; CDR2 reads SVGAGI. V lost 2 bases to trimming and J lost 6 bases, with 11 bases between them. The CDR3 sequence is 14 residues long.

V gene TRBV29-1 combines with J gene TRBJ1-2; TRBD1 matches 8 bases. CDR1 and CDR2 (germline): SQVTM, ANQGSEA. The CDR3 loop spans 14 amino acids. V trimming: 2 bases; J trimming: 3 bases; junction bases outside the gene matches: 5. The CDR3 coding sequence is TGCAGCGTTGAATTCACAGGGGGAGACTATGGCTACACCTTC. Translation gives CSVEFTGGDYGYTF. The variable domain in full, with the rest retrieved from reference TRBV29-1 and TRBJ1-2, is SAVISQKPSRDICQRGTSLTIQCQVDSQVTMMFWYRQQPGQSLTLIATANQGSEATYESGFVIDKFPISRPNLTFSTLTVSNMSPEDSSIYLCSVEFTGGDYGYTFGSGTRLTVV.

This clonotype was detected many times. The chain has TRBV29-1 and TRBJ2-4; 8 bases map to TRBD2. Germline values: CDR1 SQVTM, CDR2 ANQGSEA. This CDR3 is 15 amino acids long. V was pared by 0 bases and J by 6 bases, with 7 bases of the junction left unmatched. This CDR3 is CSVEDSVLAGNIQYF. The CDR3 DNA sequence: TGCAGCGTTGAAGATTCGGTCCTAGCGGGAAACATTCAGTACTTC.

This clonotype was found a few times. In nucleotides, the CDR3 is TGTGCCAGCAGCTTGAGCCTTTATAGCGAGCAGTACTTC. Amino acid sequence: CASSLSLYSEQYF. The rearrangement joins TRBV7-2 to TRBJ2-7; D not certain. The CDR3 contains 13 residues. Germline-derived CDR1 and CDR2 are SGHTA and FQGNSA. With 3 bases removed from V and 6 bases from J, the gap between germline ends came to 12 bases.

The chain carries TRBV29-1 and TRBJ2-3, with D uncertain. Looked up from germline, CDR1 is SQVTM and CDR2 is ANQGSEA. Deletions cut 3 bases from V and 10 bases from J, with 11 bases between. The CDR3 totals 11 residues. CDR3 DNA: TGCAGCGTTGAGCCCGGCCAATCGCAGTATTTT. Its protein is CSVEPGQSQYF.

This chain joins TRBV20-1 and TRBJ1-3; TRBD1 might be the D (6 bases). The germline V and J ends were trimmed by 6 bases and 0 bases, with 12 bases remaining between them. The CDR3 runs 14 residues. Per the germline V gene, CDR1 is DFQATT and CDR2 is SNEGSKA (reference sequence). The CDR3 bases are TGCAGTGCCTGGACAGCGAACTCTGGAAACACCATATATTTT. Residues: CSAWTANSGNTIYF.

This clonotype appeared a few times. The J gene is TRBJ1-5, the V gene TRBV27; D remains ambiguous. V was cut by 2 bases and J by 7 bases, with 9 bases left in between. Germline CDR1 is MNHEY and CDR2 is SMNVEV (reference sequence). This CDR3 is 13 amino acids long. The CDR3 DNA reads TGTGCCAGCAGTTTAGATTCGTGGCAGCCCCAGCATTTT. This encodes CASSLDSWQPQHF.

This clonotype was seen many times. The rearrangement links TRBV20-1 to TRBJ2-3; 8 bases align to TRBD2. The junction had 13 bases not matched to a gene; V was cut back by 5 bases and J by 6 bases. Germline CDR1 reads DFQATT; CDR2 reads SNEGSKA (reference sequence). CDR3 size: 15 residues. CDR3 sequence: CSAYRGGNYADTQYF. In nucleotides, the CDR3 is TGCAGTGCTTATCGCGGGGGGAACTACGCGGATACGCAGTATTTT.

CDR3 coding DNA: TGTGCCAGCAGCCAAGAGGCTAGCGGACCTTCCTACAATGAGCAGTTCTTC. It yields the protein CASSQEASGPSYNEQFF. This chain joins TRBV4-2 and TRBJ2-1; 7 nucleotides agree with TRBD2. This CDR3 is 17 amino acids long. Germline V gives CDR1 LGHNA, CDR2 YNFKEQ. J gave up 1 base and V 0 bases, and 6 bases lay outside the gene matches.

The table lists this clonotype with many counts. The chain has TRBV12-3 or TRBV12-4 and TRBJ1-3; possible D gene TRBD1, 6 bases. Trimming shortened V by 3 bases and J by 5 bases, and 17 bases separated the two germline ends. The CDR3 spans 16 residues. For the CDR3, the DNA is TGTGCCAGCAGTTTCCCACGAGGGGGGAGGAGAAACACCATATATTTT. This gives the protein CASSFPRGGRRNTIYF.